The 30 T cell receptor beta chains below all came from one sample that was sequenced in a study of cytomegalovirus exposure and HLA in healthy donors. Researchers ran the PCR with 60 Vbeta and 13 Jbeta primers. Sequencing used immunoSEQ multiplex PCR; TCRdb keeps in-frame clones, though not all of them. Here the sample spans 200,000 or so clones, 82% being singletons. Sequences were obtained from PBMCs. The receptor set was obtained from a boy aged 2 to 10 in good health and CMV-seronegative.

This clone was seen a few times. For the CDR3, the DNA is TGTGCCAGCAGTGAAGCGGGGGGCACCGGGGAGCTGTTTTTT. It is translated as CASSEAGGTGELFF. The J gene is TRBJ2-2, the V gene TRBV6-4; 9 bases agree with TRBD2. The germline CDR1 and CDR2 sequences are MRHNA and SNTAGT. The CDR3 is 14 amino acids. V dropped 3 bases and J dropped 4; count of bases not matched to a gene: 0.

J is TRBJ2-4 and V is TRBV11-1; 10 bases match TRBD2. Trimming cost V 4 bases and J 6 bases; bases outside gene matches: 0. The CDR3 contains 13 residues. Germline V gene sequence: CDR1 SGHAT, CDR2 FQDESV (reference sequence). CDR3 amino acids: CASSSSGGNIQYF. CDR3 nucleotide sequence: TGTGCCAGCAGCTCTAGCGGGGGAAACATTCAGTACTTC.

The chain employs TRBV19 and TRBJ1-2; 8 bases are a match to TRBD1. This CDR3 has 14 residues. The J segment lost 7 bases and the V segment lost 7 bases, leaving 11 bases of the junction unmatched. Germline-derived CDR1 and CDR2 are LNHDA and SQIVND (reference sequence). The DNA of the CDR3 is TGTGCCAGTACCGAGGACAGGGTGGTCGTTGGCTACACCTTC. Translation gives CASTEDRVVVGYTF.

V gene TRBV12-5 combines with J gene TRBJ2-3; D not resolved. Germline CDR1 reads LGHNT; CDR2 reads FRNRAP. The CDR3 runs 13 residues. V was shortened by 1 base and J by 3 bases, with 5 bases between the two germline ends. The CDR3 region is CASGLAFTDTQYF. In DNA, the CDR3 is TGTGCTAGTGGTTTGGCGTTTACAGATACGCAGTATTTT.

The DNA of the CDR3 is TGTGCCAGCACCCTCGCAGGGGCCCACGAGACCCAGTACTTC. Protein sequence: CASTLAGAHETQYF. This chain uses TRBV6-1 with TRBJ2-5, with D possibly being TRBD1 (6 bases). The V gene lost 7 bases and the J gene lost 5 bases, with 17 bases spanning the gap. Germline V gene sequence: CDR1 MNHNS, CDR2 SASEGT. There are 14 residues in the CDR3.

The chain carries TRBV5-1 and TRBJ2-5; 7 bases map to TRBD2. V trimming: 0 bases; J trimming: 7 bases; junction bases outside the gene matches: 6. This CDR3 has 14 residues. Germline CDR1 and CDR2: SGHRS and YFSETQ. Written as DNA, the CDR3 is TGCGCCAGCAGCTTGGAGAGCGGGGACGGGACCCAGTACTTC. Protein sequence: CASSLESGDGTQYF. The entire variable domain, with the rest obtained from reference TRBV5-1 and TRBJ2-5, is as follows: KAGVTQTPRYLIKTRGQQVTLSCSPISGHRSVSWYQQTPGQGLQFLFEYFSETQRNKGNFPGRFSGRQFSNSRSEMNVSTLELGDSALYLCASSLESGDGTQYFGPGTRLLVL.

The J gene is TRBJ2-7, the V gene TRBV21-1; the DNA was not used to check the table's D call, TRBD1. TRBV21-1 corresponds to a pseudogene. The length of the CDR3 is 16 residues. CDR3 sequence reads: CASSKGTGGVQDEQYF. The CDR3 DNA sequence: TGTGCCAGCAGCAAGGGGACAGGGGGCGTTCAGGACGAGCAGTACTTC.

The rearrangement joins TRBV7-9 to TRBJ1-5; no firm D call. Between the trimmed V and J ends, which lost 1 base and 5 bases, there was a span of 15 bases. Germline V CDR1 and CDR2: SEHNR, FQNEAQ (reference sequence). This CDR3 region has 16 residues. The CDR3 loop is CASSLVTWATHQPQHF. CDR3 DNA: TGTGCCAGCAGCTTAGTGACATGGGCCACTCATCAGCCCCAGCATTTT.

The V and J genes are TRBV6-6 and TRBJ2-7; D perhaps matches TRBD2 (5 bases). Germline CDR1 and CDR2: MNHNY and SVGAGI (reference sequence). The length of the CDR3 is 16 residues. V lost 6 bases and J lost 4, with 22 bases in between. CDR3 loop: CASSSRVIYDHYEQYF. Here the CDR3 DNA reads TGTGCCAGCAGCTCGAGGGTAATCTATGACCATTACGAGCAGTACTTC.

The chain is built from TRBV29-1 and TRBJ2-3; 10 bases are shared with TRBD1. J was trimmed by 12 bases and V by 5 bases; bases with no gene match: 11. The length of the CDR3 is 13 residues. Germline-derived CDR1 and CDR2 are SQVTM and ANQGSEA. DNA for the CDR3: TGCAGCGTTCTACCCTGGGACAGGGGACAACAGTATTTT. This gives the protein CSVLPWDRGQQYF.

V is TRBV9 and J is TRBJ1-1, with 8 bases fitting TRBD1. Per germline, CDR1 SGDLS and CDR2 YYNGEE. This CDR3 is built from 11 residues. Trimming took 3 bases from V and 10 from J; bases not matched to a gene: 2. The CDR3 loop is CASSGGQGAFF. The CDR3 DNA is TGTGCCAGCAGCGGAGGACAGGGAGCTTTCTTT.

The CDR3 protein is CASSYSDTVGPLHF. The CDR3 DNA reads TGTGCCAGCAGTTACTCGGATACAGTGGGACCCCTCCACTTT. This chain uses TRBV6-5 with TRBJ1-6; D call uncertain. The length of the CDR3 is 14 residues. With 0 bases removed from V and 12 bases from J, the gap between germline ends came to 12 bases. The germline gives CDR1 MNHEY, CDR2 SVGAGI.

This chain links TRBV4-3 with TRBJ2-5; 10 bases line up with TRBD2. The junction had 10 bases not matched to a gene; V was cut back by 2 bases and J by 4 bases. There are 17 residues in the CDR3. From germline, CDR1 is LGHNA and CDR2 YSLEER. The CDR3 loop reads CASSQSPKVAGGETQYF. In DNA, the CDR3 is TGCGCCAGCAGCCAATCCCCAAAGGTAGCGGGGGGAGAGACCCAGTACTTC.

This clone was recorded only once. V gene TRBV20-1 combines with J gene TRBJ1-1; no clear D. Germline CDR1 DFQATT, CDR2 SNEGSKA (reference sequence). This CDR3 region has 11 residues. Trimming shortened V by 6 bases and J by 11 bases, and 16 bases separated the two germline ends. This chain's CDR3 is CSASEPERAFF. CDR3 sequence (DNA): TGCAGTGCCTCGGAGCCCGAAAGGGCTTTCTTT.

This clone turned up a few times. This CDR3 is CASSFDRGTDTQYF. CDR3 DNA: TGTGCCAGCAGCTTCGACCGGGGCACAGATACGCAGTATTTT. The chain has TRBV5-8 and TRBJ2-3; the D is unclear. Trimming stripped 2 bases from V and 1 base from J, with 8 bases between. The length of the CDR3 is 14 residues. CDR1 and CDR2 (germline): SGHTS, YDEGEE. Variable domain in full (rest from reference TRBV5-8 and TRBJ2-3): EAGVTQSPTHLIKTRGQQATLRCSPISGHTSVYWYQQALGLGLQFLLWYDEGEERNRGNFPPRFSGRQFPNYSSELNVNALELEDSALYLCASSFDRGTDTQYFGPGTRLTVL.

The V call is TRBV29-1, the J call TRBJ1-2, with a possible D match to TRBD1 (6 bases). The V and J ends lost 6 bases and 6 bases respectively, with 14 bases between them. The CDR3 runs 12 residues. Germline loops: CDR1 SQVTM, CDR2 ANQGSEA. The chain's CDR3 is CSVYRDTDGYTF. The CDR3 region has the DNA TGCAGCGTGTACCGGGACACCGATGGCTACACCTTC.

The chain combines TRBV27 with TRBJ1-2, with D possibly being TRBD1 (6 bases). V shed 0 bases and J shed 6 bases, with 11 bases lying between them. The CDR3 consists of 14 residues. Germline V lookup: CDR1 MNHEY, CDR2 SMNVEV (reference sequence). CDR3 coding DNA: TGTGCCAGCAGTTTATCGGGGGCGGGGGATGGCTACACCTTC. This translates into CASSLSGAGDGYTF.

The chain links TRBV2 to TRBJ2-5; D uncertain. Germline lookup yields CDR1 SNHLY and CDR2 FYNNEI. This CDR3 comprises 14 residues. V was cut by 4 bases and J by 0 bases, with 9 bases left in between. The CDR3 spells CASSGYRNQETQYF. DNA for the CDR3: TGTGCCAGCAGTGGGTACAGAAACCAAGAGACCCAGTACTTC.

The CDR3 DNA sequence: TGTGCCAGCAGCCGAGAAAAGTCGGGACTAGCGGACAATGAGCAGTTCTTC. Translated, it gives CASSREKSGLADNEQFF. The V and J genes are TRBV4-2 and TRBJ2-1, with 11 bases identical to TRBD2. CDR1 LGHNA and CDR2 YNFKEQ come from the germline V gene. Germline trimming cut 4 bases from V and 5 bases from J; bases unmatched to any gene: 10. CDR3 length: 17 amino acids.

The chain has TRBV27 and TRBJ1-2; the D gene is possibly TRBD1 (6 bases). Germline V gives CDR1 MNHEY, CDR2 SMNVEV (reference sequence). Trimming removed 5 bases from V and 2 bases from J, with 9 bases in between. This CDR3 has 13 residues. CDR3 in amino acids: CASSEDSNYGYTF. CDR3 nucleotide sequence: TGTGCCAGCAGTGAGGACAGCAACTATGGCTACACCTTC.

The chain employs TRBV30 and TRBJ2-1; 9 bases line up with TRBD2. CDR3 size: 13 residues. Germline CDR1 and CDR2: GTSNPN and SVGIG (reference sequence). This chain's CDR3 is CARGGGRDNEQFF. The CDR3 DNA reads as TGTGCTCGCGGGGGGGGGCGCGACAATGAGCAGTTCTTC. Together with reference TRBV30 and TRBJ2-1, the CDR3 gives the full variable domain: SQTIHQWPATLVQPVGSPLSLECTVEGTSNPNLYWYRQAAGRGLQLLFYSVGIGQISSEVPQNLSASRPQDRQFILSSKKLLLSDSGFYLCARGGGRDNEQFFGPGTRLTVL.

CDR3 loop: CASSSRTVGSNEQFF. CDR3 in DNA: TGTGCCAGCAGCTCCCGGACAGTGGGGAGCAATGAGCAGTTCTTC. The rearrangement uses TRBV5-5 and TRBJ2-1; D perhaps matches TRBD1 (6 bases). The CDR3 has 15 residues. The germline CDR1 and CDR2 sequences are SGHKS and YYEKEE (reference sequence). The V gene lost 3 bases and the J gene lost 6 bases, with 16 bases spanning the gap.

The J gene is TRBJ2-7, the V gene TRBV4-3; 7 bases are a match to TRBD1. V shed 3 bases, J shed 0 bases, and the junction held 17 bases outside the gene matches. CDR3 size: 19 residues. Germline CDR1 reads LGHNA; CDR2 reads YSLEER. CDR3 amino acids: CASSHPGRTGSRSSYEQYF. DNA for the CDR3: TGCGCCAGCAGCCATCCAGGACGGACAGGCTCTAGGTCCTCCTACGAGCAGTACTTC.

The rearrangement joins TRBV4-2 to TRBJ2-1; 8 nucleotides line up with TRBD2. The V and J ends lost 0 bases and 4 bases, in that order; junction bases with no gene match: 8. The CDR3 covers 17 residues. The V gene's germline CDR1 is LGHNA and CDR2 YNFKEQ. The CDR3 DNA reads as TGTGCCAGCAGCCAAGAAATTCAACGGGGGGGATACAATGAGCAGTTCTTC. It encodes CASSQEIQRGGYNEQFF.

V usage is TRBV7-6 and J usage is TRBJ2-3; D possibly corresponds to TRBD2 (5 bases). V was trimmed by 5 bases and J by 3 bases, leaving 18 bases between them. Germline CDR1 and CDR2: SGHVS and FNYEAQ. The CDR3 is 16 residues long. The DNA for the CDR3 is TGTGCCAGCAGCCCTTCAGGCGAGCGGACTACAGATACGCAGTATTTT. Its protein product is CASSPSGERTTDTQYF.

The chain combines TRBV7-2 with TRBJ1-3; maybe TRBD1 (6 bases). The ends were cut back, 2 bases at V and 1 base at J, with 12 bases in the middle. This CDR3 has 16 amino acids. CDR1 is SGHTA, CDR2 FQGNSA, per germline. In nucleotides, the CDR3 is TGTGCCAGCAGCTTAAACCAGGGGAGTTCTGGAAACACCATATATTTT. Translating it yields CASSLNQGSSGNTIYF.

V usage is TRBV7-6 and J usage is TRBJ2-7; TRBD1 matches at 7 bases. The germline gives CDR1 SGHVS, CDR2 FNYEAQ. The CDR3 runs to 14 residues. V shed 3 bases and J 0 bases; nucleotides not matched to a gene: 2. The CDR3 DNA is TGTGCCAGCAGCTTCGGGACAGCCTCCTACGAGCAGTACTTC. Protein sequence: CASSFGTASYEQYF. Drawing the rest from reference TRBV7-6 and TRBJ2-7, the complete variable domain is GAGVSQSPRYKVTKRGQDVALRCDPISGHVSLYWYRQALGQGPEFLTYFNYEAQQDKSGLPNDRFSAERPEGSISTLTIQRTEQRDSAMYRCASSFGTASYEQYFGPGTRLTVT.

V usage is TRBV18 and J usage is TRBJ2-3; D remains unclear. Between the trimmed V and J ends, which lost 4 bases and 6 bases, there was a span of 20 bases. Germline assignment: CDR1 KGHSH and CDR2 LQKENI. The CDR3 runs 16 residues. Here the CDR3 reads CASSLYSQLNADTQYF. CDR3 DNA sequence: TGTGCCAGCTCACTATACTCACAGTTGAACGCGGATACGCAGTATTTT.

This sequence joins TRBV7-2 and TRBJ1-2; TRBD1 matches 9 bases. The CDR3 length is 15 residues. CDR1 and CDR2 from the germline V gene are SGHTA and FQGNSA. J gave up 4 bases and V 5 bases, and 8 bases lay outside the gene matches. The CDR3 spells CASSGPGQGPYGYTF. CDR3 bases: TGTGCCAGCAGCGGACCGGGACAGGGACCCTATGGCTACACCTTC.

This clone was detected only a few times. The V and J genes are TRBV5-6 and TRBJ2-2; 9 bases fit TRBD2. Per germline, CDR1 SGHDT and CDR2 YYEEEE. The CDR3 extends over 15 amino acids. After removal of 1 base from V and 7 bases from J, the junction contained 5 bases not matched to a gene. The CDR3 protein is CASSLRRGGLGELFF. The DNA for the CDR3 is TGTGCCAGCAGCTTGCGGCGGGGGGGCCTCGGGGAGCTGTTTTTT.